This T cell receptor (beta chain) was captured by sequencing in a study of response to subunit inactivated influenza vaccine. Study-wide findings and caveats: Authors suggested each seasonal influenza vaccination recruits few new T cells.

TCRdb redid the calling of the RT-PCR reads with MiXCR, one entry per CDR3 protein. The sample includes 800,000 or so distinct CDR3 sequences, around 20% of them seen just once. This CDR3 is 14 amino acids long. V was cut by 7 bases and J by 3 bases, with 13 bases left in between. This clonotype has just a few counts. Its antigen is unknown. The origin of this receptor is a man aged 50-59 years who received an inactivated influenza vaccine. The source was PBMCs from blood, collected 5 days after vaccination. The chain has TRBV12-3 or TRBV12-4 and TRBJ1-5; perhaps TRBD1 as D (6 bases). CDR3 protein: CASTLGATNQPQHF. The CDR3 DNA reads TGTGCCAGCACCCTGGGGGCGACCAATCAGCCCCAGCATTTT.